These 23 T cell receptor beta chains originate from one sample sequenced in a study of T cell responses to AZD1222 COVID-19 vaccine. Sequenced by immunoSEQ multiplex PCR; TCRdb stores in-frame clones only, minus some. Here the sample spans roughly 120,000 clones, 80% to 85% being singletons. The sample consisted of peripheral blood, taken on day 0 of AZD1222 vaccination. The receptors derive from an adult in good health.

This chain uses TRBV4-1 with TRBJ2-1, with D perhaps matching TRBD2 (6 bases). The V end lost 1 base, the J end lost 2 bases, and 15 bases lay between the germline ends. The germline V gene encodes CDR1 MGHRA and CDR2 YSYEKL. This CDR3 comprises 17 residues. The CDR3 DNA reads TGCGCCAGCAGCCAAGCCGTAGCGGCCCGGGCCTACAATGAGCAGTTCTTC. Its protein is CASSQAVAARAYNEQFF.

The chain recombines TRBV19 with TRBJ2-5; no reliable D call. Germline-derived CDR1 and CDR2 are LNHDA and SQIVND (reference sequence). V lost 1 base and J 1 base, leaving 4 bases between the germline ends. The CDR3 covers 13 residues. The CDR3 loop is CASSIGGQETQYF. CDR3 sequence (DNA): TGTGCCAGTAGTATAGGCGGCCAAGAGACCCAGTACTTC. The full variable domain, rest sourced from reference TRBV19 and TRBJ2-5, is DGGITQSPKYLFRKEGQNVTLSCEQNLNHDAMYWYRQDPGQGLRLIYYSQIVNDFQKGDIAEGYSVSREKKESFPLTVTSAQKNPTAFYLCASSIGGQETQYFGPGTRLLVL.

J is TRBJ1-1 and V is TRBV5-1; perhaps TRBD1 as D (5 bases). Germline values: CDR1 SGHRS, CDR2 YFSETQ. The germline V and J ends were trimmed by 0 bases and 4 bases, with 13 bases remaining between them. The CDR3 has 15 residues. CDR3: CASSLDAGLSTEAFF. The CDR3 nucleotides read TGCGCCAGCAGCTTGGATGCGGGGCTCAGCACTGAAGCTTTCTTT.

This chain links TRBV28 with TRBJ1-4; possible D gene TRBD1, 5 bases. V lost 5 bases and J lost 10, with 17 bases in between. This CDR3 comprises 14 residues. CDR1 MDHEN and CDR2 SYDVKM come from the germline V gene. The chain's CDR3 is CASSPAGARVKLFF. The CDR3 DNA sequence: TGTGCCAGCAGTCCCGCCGGGGCCCGCGTAAAACTGTTTTTT. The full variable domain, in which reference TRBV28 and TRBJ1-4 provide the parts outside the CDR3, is DVKVTQSSRYLVKRTGEKVFLECVQDMDHENMFWYRQDPGLGLRLIYFSYDVKMKEKGDIPEGYSVSREKKERFSLILESASTNQTSMYLCASSPAGARVKLFFGSGTQLSVL.

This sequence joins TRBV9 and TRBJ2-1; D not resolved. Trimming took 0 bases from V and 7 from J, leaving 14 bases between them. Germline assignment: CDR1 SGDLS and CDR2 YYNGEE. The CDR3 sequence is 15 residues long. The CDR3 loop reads CASSVVGFLGNEQFF. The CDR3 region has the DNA TGTGCCAGCAGCGTAGTGGGCTTTTTGGGTAATGAGCAGTTCTTC.

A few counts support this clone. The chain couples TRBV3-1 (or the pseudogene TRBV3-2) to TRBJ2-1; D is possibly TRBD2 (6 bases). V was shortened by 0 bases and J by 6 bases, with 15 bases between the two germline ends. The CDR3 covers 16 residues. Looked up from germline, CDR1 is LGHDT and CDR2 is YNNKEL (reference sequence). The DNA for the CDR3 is TGTGCCAGCAGCCAAGAGCGCAGTATCGGGGGCAATGAGCAGTTCTTC. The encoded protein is CASSQERSIGGNEQFF.

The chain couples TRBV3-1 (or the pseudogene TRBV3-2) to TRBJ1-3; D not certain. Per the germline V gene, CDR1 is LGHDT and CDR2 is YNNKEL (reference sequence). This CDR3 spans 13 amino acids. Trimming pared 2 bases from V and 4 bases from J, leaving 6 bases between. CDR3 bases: TGTGCCAGCAGCCAATCGACAGGAAACACCATATATTTT. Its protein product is CASSQSTGNTIYF.

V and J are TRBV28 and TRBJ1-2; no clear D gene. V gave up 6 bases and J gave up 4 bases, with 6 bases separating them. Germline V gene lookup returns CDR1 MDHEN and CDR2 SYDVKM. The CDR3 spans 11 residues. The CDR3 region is CASRKFYGYTF. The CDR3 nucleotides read TGTGCCAGCAGGAAGTTCTATGGCTACACCTTC.

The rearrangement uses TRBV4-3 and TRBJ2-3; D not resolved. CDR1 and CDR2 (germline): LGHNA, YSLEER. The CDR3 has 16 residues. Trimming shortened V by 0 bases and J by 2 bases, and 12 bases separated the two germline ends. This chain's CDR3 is CASSQDRNAYTDTQYF. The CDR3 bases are TGCGCCAGCAGCCAAGATCGGAACGCCTACACAGATACGCAGTATTTT.

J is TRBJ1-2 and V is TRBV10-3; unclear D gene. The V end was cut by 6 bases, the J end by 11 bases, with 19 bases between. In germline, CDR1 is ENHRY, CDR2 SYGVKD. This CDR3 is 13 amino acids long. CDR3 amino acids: CAISLDEYEGYTF. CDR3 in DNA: TGTGCCATCAGCTTGGACGAGTATGAAGGGTACACCTTC.

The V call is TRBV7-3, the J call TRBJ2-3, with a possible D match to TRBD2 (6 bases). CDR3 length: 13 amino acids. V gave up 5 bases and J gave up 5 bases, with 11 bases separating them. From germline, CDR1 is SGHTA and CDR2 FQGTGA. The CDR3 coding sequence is TGTGCCAGCAGCCCCGGAGGGGAAGATACGCAGTATTTT. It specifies CASSPGGEDTQYF.

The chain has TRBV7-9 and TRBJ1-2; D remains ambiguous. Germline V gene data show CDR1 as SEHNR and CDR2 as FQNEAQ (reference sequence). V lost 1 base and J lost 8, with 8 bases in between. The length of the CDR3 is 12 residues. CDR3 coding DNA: TGTGCCAGCAGCTTAGAGGTGGCCGGCTACACCTTC. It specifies CASSLEVAGYTF.

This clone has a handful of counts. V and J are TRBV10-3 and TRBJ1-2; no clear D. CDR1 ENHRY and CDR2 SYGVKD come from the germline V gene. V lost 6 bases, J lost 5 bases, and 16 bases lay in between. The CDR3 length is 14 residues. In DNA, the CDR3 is TGTGCCATCAGGCCCATCAACGCGGTTTATGGCTACACCTTC. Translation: CAIRPINAVYGYTF.

The CDR3 DNA sequence: TGCGCCAGCACTATTATACCGGGACAGGGCACAGATACGCAGTATTTT. This sequence encodes CASTIIPGQGTDTQYF. The rearrangement uses TRBV5-1 and TRBJ2-3, with TRBD1 matching 8 bases. V shed 6 bases and J 1 base; nucleotides not matched to a gene: 10. The CDR3 extends over 16 amino acids. Germline lookup yields CDR1 SGHRS and CDR2 YFSETQ.

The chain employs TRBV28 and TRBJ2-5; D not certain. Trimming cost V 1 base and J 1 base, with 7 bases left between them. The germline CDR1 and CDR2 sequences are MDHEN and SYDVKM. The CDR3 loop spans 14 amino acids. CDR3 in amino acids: CASSLLGPQETQYF. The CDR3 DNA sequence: TGTGCCAGCAGTTTATTGGGTCCCCAAGAGACCCAGTACTTC.

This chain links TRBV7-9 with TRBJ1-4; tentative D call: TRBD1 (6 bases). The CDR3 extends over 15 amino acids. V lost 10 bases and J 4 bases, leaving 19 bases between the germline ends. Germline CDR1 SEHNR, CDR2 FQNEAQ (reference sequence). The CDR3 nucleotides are TGTGCCACCGGGACGAGGGGGGCGGGTAATGAAAAACTGTTTTTT. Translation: CATGTRGAGNEKLFF. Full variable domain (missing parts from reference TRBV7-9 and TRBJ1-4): DTGVSQNPRHKITKRGQNVTFRCDPISEHNRLYWYRQTLGQGPEFLTYFQNEAQLEKSRLLSDRFSAERPKGSFSTLEIQRTEQGDSAMYLCATGTRGAGNEKLFFGSGTQLSVL.

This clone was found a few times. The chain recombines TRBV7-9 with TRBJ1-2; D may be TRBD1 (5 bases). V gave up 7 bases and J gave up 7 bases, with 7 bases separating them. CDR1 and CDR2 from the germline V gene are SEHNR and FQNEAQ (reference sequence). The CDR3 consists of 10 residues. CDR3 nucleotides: TGTGCCAGCAAAGACAGTGGCTACACCTTC. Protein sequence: CASKDSGYTF.

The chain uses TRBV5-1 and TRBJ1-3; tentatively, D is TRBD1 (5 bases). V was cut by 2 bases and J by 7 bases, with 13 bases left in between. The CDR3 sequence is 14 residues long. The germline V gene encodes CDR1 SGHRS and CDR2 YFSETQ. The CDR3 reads CASSFGQGGNTIYF. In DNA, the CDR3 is TGCGCCAGCAGCTTTGGCCAGGGAGGGAACACCATATATTTT.

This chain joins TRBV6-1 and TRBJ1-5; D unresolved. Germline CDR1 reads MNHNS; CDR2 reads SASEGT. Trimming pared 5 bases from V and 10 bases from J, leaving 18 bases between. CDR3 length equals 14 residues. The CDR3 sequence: CASSFDGSSSPQHF. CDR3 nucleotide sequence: TGTGCCAGCAGTTTCGACGGCAGTAGTTCTCCCCAGCATTTT.

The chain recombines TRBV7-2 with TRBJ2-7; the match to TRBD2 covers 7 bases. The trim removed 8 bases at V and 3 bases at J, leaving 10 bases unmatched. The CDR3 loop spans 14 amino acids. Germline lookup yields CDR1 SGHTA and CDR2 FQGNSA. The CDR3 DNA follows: TGTGCCAGCCGAAGATCCGGGACTAACTACGAGCAGTACTTC. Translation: CASRRSGTNYEQYF.

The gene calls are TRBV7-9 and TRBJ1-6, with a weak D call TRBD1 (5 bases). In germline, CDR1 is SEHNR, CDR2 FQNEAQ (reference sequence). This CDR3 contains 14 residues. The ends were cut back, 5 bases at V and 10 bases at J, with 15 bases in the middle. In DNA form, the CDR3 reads TGTGCCAGCAGCGAGGGGTCCTCCCGGTCACCCCTCCACTTT. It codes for CASSEGSSRSPLHF.

CDR3 residues: CASSRGTSGTYEQYF. The CDR3 DNA reads TGTGCCAGCAGCCGCGGGACTAGCGGAACCTACGAGCAGTACTTC. The chain recombines TRBV28 with TRBJ2-7; TRBD2 aligns across 11 bases. The length of the CDR3 is 15 residues. Germline CDR1 MDHEN, CDR2 SYDVKM. V lost 6 bases to trimming and J lost 2 bases; unmatched junction nucleotides: 6.

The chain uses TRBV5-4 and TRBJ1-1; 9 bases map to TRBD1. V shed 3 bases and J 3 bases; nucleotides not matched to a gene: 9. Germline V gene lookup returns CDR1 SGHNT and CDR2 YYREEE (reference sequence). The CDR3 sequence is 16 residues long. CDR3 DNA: TGTGCCAGCAGCTGGGGAAAGGACAGGGGCGACACTGAAGCTTTCTTT. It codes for CASSWGKDRGDTEAFF.